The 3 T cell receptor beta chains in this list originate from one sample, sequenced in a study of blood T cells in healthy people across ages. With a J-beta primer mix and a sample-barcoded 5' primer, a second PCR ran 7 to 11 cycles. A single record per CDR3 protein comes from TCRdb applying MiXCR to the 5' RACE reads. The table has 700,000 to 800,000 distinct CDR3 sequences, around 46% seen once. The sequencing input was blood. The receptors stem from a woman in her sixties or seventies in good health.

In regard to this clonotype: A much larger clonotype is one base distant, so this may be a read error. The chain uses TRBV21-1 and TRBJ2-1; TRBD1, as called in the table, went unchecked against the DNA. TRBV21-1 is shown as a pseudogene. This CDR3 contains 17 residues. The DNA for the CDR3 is TGTGCCAGCAGCAAAGAAGGGGGACAGGGGGCTAAGAATGGGCAGTTCTTC. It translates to CASSKEGGQGAKNGQFF.

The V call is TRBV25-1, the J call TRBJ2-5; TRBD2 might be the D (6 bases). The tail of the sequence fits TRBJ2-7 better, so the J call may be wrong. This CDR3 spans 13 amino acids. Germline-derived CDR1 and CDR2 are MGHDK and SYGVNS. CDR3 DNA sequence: TGTGCCAGCAGTGGGAGGGGTCTGGACGAGCAGTACTTC. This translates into CASSGRGLDEQYF.

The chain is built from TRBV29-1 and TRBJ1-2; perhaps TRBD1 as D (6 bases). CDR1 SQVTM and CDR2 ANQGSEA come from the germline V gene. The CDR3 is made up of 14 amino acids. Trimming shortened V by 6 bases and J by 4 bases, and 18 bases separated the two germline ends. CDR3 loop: CSVFTGTRPYGYTF. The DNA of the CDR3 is TGCAGCGTATTTACCGGGACAAGGCCCTATGGCTACACCTTC.